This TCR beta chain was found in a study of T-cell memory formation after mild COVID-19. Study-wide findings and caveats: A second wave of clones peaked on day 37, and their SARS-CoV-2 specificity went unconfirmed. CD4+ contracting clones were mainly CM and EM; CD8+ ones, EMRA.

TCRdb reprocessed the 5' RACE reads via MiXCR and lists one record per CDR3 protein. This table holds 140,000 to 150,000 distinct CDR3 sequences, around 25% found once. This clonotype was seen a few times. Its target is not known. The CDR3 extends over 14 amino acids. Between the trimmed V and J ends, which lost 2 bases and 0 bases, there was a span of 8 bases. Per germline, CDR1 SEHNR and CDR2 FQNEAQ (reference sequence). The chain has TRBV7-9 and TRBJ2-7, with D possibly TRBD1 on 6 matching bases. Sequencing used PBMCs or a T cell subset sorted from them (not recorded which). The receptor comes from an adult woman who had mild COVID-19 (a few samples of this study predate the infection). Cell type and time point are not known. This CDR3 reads CASSLQGSSYEQYF. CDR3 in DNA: TGTGCCAGCAGCTTACAGGGGAGCTCCTACGAGCAGTACTTC.